This TCR beta chain emerged from a study of shared clonotypes between healthy human individuals. Study-level results: On the whole, naive subsets had larger estimated richness than memory subsets had. In four donors, about 5% of naive CD4 clonotypes appeared in common.

On this clone itself: As yet, its antigen is unknown.

A CD45RA+ naive subset and a CD45RA-negative memory subset were split from CD4+ cells. Clones were read by immunoSEQ multiplex PCR, and TCRdb kept only the in-frame ones, dropping some. The sample records hundreds of thousands of clones, approximately 75% being singletons. Trimming stripped 6 bases from V and 0 bases from J, with 12 bases between. CDR1 and CDR2 (germline): SEHNR, FQNEAQ (reference sequence). This CDR3 comprises 14 residues. This sequence joins TRBV7-9 and TRBJ2-7; no firm D call. The TCR sequence derives from a woman in her twenties or thirties in good health. Sequencing was performed on memory CD4+ T cells sorted from blood. The subset here: CD45RA-negative fraction. CDR3 in DNA: TGTGCCAGCAGTTCCGACACGAGCTCCTACGAGCAGTACTTC. This encodes CASSSDTSSYEQYF.